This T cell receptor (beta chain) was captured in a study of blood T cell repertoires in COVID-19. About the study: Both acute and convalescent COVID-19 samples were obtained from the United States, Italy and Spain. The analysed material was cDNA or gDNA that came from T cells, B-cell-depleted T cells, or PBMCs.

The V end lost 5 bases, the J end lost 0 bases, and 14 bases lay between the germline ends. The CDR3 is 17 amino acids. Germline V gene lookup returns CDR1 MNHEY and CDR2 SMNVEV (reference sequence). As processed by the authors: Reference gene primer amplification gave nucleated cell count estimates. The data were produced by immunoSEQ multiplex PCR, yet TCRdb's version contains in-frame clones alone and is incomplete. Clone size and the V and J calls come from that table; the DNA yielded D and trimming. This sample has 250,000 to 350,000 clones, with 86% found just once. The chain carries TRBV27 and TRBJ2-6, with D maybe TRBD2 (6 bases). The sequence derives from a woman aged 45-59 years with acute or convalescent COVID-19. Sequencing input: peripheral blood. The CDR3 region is CASSPGLLSSGANVLTF. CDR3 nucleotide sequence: TGTGCCAGCAGTCCGGGACTGCTGAGCTCTGGGGCCAACGTCCTGACTTTC.